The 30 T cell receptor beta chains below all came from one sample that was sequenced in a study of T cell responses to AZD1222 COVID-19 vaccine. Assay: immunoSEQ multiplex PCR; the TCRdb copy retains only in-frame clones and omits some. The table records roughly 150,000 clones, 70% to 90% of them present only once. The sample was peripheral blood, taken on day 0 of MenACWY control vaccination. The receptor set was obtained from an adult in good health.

CDR3: CATEGLYSNQPQHF. The CDR3 DNA sequence: TGTGCCACCGAGGGGCTCTATAGCAATCAGCCCCAGCATTTT. The rearrangement uses TRBV9 and TRBJ1-5, with a tentative D call TRBD1 (5 bases). CDR3 size: 14 residues. Germline V gives CDR1 SGDLS, CDR2 YYNGEE. The V end lost 9 bases, the J end lost 0 bases, and 13 bases lay between the germline ends.

Here the CDR3 reads CASSLEGFIGEKLFF. In DNA, the CDR3 is TGTGCCAGCAGCTTAGAGGGCTTTATCGGTGAAAAACTGTTTTTT. J is TRBJ1-4 and V is TRBV11-3; no clear D gene. Germline V lookup: CDR1 SGHNT, CDR2 YENEEA. V was cut by 0 bases and J by 7 bases, with 12 bases left in between. The CDR3 extends over 15 amino acids.

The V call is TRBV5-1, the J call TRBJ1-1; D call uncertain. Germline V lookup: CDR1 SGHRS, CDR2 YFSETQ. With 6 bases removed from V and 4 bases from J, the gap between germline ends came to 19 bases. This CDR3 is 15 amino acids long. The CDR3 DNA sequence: TGCGCCAGCACTTCGGACGGCACCTGGGGCACTGAAGCTTTCTTT. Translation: CASTSDGTWGTEAFF.

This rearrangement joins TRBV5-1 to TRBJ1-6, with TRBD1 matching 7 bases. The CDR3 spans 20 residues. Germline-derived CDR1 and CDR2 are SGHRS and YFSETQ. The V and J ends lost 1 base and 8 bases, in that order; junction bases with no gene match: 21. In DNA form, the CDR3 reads TGCGCCAGCAGCTTGTGGGCTGTAGGTGATCCCGGGACAGATGATTCACCCCTCCACTTT. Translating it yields CASSLWAVGDPGTDDSPLHF.

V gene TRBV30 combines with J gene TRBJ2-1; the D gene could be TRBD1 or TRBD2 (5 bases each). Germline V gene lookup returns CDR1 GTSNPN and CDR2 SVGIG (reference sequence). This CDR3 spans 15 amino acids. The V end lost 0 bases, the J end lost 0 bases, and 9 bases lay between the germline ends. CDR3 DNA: TGTGCCTGGAGTGTACGGGGCGTCTCCTACAATGAGCAGTTCTTC. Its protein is CAWSVRGVSYNEQFF.

CDR3 in amino acids: CASSLEGETEAFF. For the CDR3, the DNA is TGTGCCAGCAGCTTGGAAGGGGAGACTGAAGCTTTCTTT. The V call is TRBV5-5, the J call TRBJ1-1, with D possibly being TRBD1 (5 bases). This CDR3 has 13 residues. Trimming shortened V by 0 bases and J by 5 bases, and 8 bases separated the two germline ends. Germline V lookup: CDR1 SGHKS, CDR2 YYEKEE (reference sequence).

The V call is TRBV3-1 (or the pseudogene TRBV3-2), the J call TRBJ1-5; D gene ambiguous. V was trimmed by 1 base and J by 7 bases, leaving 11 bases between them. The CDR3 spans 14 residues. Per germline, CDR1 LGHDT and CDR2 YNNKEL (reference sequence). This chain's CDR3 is CASSQGLTGQPQHF. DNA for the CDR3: TGTGCCAGCAGCCAAGGCCTGACCGGCCAGCCCCAGCATTTT.

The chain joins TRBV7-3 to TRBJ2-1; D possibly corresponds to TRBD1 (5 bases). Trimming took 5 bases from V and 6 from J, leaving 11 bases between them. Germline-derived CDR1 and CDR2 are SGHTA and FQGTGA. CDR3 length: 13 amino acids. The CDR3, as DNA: TGTGCCAGCAGCCTGGTTAGGGGCAATGAGCAGTTCTTC. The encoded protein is CASSLVRGNEQFF. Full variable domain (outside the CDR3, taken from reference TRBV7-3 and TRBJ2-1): GAGVSQTPSNKVTEKGKYVELRCDPISGHTALYWYRQSLGQGPEFLIYFQGTGAADDSGLPNDRFFAVRPEGSVSTLKIQRTERGDSAVYLCASSLVRGNEQFFGPGTRLTVL.

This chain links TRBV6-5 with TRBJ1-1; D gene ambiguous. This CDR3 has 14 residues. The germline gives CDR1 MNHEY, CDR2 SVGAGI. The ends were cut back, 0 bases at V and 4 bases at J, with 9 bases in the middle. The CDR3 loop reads CASSYSTRSTEAFF. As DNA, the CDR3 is TGTGCCAGCAGTTACTCAACCAGGTCCACTGAAGCTTTCTTT.

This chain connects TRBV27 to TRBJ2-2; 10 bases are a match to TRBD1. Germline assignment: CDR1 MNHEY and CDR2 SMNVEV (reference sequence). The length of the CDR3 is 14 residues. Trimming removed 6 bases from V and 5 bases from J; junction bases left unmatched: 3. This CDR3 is CASRGQGRTGELFF. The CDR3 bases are TGTGCCAGCAGGGGACAGGGGAGAACCGGGGAGCTGTTTTTT.

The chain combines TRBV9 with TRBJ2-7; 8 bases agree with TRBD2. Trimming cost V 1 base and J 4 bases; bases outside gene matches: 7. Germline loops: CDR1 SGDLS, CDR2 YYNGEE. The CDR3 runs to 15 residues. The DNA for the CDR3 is TGTGCCAGCAGCGTAAGTCTCGGCGGGGGGTACGAGCAGTACTTC. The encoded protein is CASSVSLGGGYEQYF. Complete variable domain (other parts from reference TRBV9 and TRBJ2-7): DSGVTQTPKHLITATGQRVTLRCSPRSGDLSVYWYQQSLDQGLQFLIQYYNGEERAKGNILERFSAQQFPDLHSELNLSSLELGDSALYFCASSVSLGGGYEQYFGPGTRLTVT.

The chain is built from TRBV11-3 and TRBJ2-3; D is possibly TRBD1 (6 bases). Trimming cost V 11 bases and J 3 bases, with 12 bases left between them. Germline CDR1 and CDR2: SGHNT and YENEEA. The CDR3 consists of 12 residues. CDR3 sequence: CAGGHGTDTQYF. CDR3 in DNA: TGTGCCGGGGGCCACGGGACAGATACGCAGTATTTT.

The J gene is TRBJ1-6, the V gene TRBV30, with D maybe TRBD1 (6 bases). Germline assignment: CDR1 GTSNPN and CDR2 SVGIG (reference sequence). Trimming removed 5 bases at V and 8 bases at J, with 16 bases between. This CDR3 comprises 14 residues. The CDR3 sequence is CAWLRGGIDSPLHF. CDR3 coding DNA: TGTGCCTGGCTAAGGGGGGGGATCGATTCACCCCTCCACTTT.

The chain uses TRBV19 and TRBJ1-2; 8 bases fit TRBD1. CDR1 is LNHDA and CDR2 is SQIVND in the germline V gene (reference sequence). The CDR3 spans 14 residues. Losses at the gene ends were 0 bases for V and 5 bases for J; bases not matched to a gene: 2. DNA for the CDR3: TGTGCCAGTAGTATAGACAGGGGGCCATATGGCTACACCTTC. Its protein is CASSIDRGPYGYTF. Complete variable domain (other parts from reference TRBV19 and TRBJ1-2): DGGITQSPKYLFRKEGQNVTLSCEQNLNHDAMYWYRQDPGQGLRLIYYSQIVNDFQKGDIAEGYSVSREKKESFPLTVTSAQKNPTAFYLCASSIDRGPYGYTFGSGTRLTVV.

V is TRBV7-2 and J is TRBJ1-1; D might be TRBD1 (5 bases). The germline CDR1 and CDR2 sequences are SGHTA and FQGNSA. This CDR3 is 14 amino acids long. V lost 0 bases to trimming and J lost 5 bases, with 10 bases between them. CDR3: CASSLAFGGTEAFF. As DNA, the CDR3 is TGTGCCAGCAGCTTAGCGTTCGGGGGGACTGAAGCTTTCTTT.

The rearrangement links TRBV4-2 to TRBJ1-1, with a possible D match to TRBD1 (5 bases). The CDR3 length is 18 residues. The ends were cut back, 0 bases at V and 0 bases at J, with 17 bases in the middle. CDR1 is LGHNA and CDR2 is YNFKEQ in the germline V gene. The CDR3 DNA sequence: TGTGCCAGCAGCCAAGATCTACAGGCAATTCATCTGAACACTGAAGCTTTCTTT. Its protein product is CASSQDLQAIHLNTEAFF.

The CDR3 spells CASSYGGGQPQHF. The CDR3 DNA follows: TGTGCCAGCAGCTATGGGGGGGGACAGCCCCAGCATTTT. The genes are TRBV5-6 and TRBJ1-5, with D possibly TRBD1 on 5 matching bases. The CDR3 has 13 amino acids. Trimming shortened V by 3 bases and J by 7 bases, and 11 bases separated the two germline ends. The germline gives CDR1 SGHDT, CDR2 YYEEEE.

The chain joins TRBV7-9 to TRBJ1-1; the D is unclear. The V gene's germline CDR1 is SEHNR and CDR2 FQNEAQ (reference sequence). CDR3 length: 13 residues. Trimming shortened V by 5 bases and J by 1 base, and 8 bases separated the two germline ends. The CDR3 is CASSHAENTEAFF. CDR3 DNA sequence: TGTGCCAGCAGCCACGCAGAGAACACTGAAGCTTTCTTT.

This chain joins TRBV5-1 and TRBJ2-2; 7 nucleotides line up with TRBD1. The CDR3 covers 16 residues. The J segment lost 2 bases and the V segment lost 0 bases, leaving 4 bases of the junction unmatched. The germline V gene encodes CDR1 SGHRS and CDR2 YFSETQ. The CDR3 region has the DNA TGCGCCAGCAGCTTGGGGTCAGGGGGTAACACCGGGGAGCTGTTTTTT. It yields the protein CASSLGSGGNTGELFF.

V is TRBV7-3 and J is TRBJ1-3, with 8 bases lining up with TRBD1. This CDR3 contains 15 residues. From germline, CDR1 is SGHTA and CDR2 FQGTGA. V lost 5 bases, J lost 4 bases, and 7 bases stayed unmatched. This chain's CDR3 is CASSGDRGQGNTIYF. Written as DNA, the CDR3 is TGTGCCAGCAGCGGCGACAGGGGCCAAGGAAACACCATATATTTT.

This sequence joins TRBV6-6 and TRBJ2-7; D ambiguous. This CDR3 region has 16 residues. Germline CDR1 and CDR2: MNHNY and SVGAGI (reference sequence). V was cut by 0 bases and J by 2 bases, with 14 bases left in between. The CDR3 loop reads CASSYSIRHLTYEQYF. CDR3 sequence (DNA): TGTGCCAGCAGTTACTCTATCAGACATCTTACCTACGAGCAGTACTTC.

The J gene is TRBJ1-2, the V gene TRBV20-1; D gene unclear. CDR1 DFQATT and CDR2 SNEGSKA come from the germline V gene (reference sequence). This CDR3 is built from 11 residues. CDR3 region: CSALANYGYTF. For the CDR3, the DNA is TGCAGCGCACTAGCTAACTATGGCTACACCTTC.

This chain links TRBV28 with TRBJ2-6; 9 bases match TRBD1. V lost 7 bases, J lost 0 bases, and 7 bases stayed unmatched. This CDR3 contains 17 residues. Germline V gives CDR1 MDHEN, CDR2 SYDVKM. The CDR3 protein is CASTRQTGGSGANVLTF. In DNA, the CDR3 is TGTGCCAGCACCCGACAGACAGGGGGCTCTGGGGCCAACGTCCTGACTTTC.

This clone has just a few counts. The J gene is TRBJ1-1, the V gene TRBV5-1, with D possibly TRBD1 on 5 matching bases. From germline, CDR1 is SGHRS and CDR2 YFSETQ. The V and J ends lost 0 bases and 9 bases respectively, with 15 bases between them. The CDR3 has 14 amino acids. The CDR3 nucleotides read TGCGCCAGCAGCTTGGAGGTGCAAGCAGGGCAAGCTTTCTTT. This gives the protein CASSLEVQAGQAFF. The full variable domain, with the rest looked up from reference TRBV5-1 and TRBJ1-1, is KAGVTQTPRYLIKTRGQQVTLSCSPISGHRSVSWYQQTPGQGLQFLFEYFSETQRNKGNFPGRFSGRQFSNSRSEMNVSTLELGDSALYLCASSLEVQAGQAFFGQGTRLTVV.

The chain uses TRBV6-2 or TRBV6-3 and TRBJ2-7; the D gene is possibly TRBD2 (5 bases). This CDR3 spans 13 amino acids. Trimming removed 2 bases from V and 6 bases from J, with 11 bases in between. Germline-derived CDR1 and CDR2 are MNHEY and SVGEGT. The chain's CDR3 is CASSYQLDREQYF. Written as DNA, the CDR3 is TGTGCCAGCAGTTACCAACTAGATCGCGAGCAGTACTTC.

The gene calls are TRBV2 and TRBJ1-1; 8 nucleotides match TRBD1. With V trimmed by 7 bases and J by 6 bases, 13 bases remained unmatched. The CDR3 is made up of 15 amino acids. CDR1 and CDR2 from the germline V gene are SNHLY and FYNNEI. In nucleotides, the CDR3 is TGTGCCAGCACTAATCAGCTGACAGGGGCGTCTGAAGCTTTCTTT. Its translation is CASTNQLTGASEAFF.

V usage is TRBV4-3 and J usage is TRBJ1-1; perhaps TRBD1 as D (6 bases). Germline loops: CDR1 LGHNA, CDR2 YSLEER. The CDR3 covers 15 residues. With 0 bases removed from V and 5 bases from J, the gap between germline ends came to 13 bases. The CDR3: CASSQETGRGTEAFF. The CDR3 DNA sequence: TGCGCCAGCAGCCAAGAAACAGGGCGGGGAACTGAAGCTTTCTTT.

This CDR3 is CASSPGQMNTEAFF. CDR3 DNA sequence: TGTGCCAGCTCACCAGGGCAGATGAACACTGAAGCTTTCTTT. The V and J genes are TRBV18 and TRBJ1-1, with unresolved D. The CDR3 contains 14 residues. Germline CDR1 and CDR2: KGHSH and LQKENI. The germline V and J ends were trimmed by 2 bases and 0 bases, with 7 bases remaining between them.

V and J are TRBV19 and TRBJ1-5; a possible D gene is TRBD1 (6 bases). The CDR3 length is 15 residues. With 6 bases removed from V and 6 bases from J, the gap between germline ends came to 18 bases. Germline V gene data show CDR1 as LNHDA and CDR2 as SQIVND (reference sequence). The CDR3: CASSHPQGIGQPQHF. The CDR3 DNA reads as TGTGCCAGTAGCCACCCCCAGGGGATTGGTCAGCCCCAGCATTTT.

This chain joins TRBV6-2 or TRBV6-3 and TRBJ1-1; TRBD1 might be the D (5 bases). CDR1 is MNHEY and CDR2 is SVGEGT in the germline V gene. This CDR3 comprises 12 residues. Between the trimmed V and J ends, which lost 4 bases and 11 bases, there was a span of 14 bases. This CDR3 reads CASSFWGSLAFF. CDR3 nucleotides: TGTGCCAGCAGTTTCTGGGGGTCGTTGGCTTTCTTT.